These 7 T cell receptor beta chains share one sample of origin, sequenced in a study of PD-L1 blockade in urothelial cancer. Some clones are missing from TCRdb's copy, which holds only in-frame ones; the method was immunoSEQ multiplex PCR. The sample has about 110,000 clones; around 85% are singletons. Sequences were derived from PBMCs, sampled around atezolizumab (anti-PD-L1) treatment. The receptors come from a man aged 50 to 59 with urothelial cancer.

The chain couples TRBV28 to TRBJ2-7; possibly TRBD1 for D (6 bases). V was trimmed by 2 bases and J by 3 bases, leaving 14 bases between them. The CDR3 loop spans 15 amino acids. Germline V CDR1 and CDR2: MDHEN, SYDVKM. Written as DNA, the CDR3 is TGTGCCAGCAGTTTACCCAACAGGGCTCACTACGAGCAGTACTTC. Amino acid sequence: CASSLPNRAHYEQYF.

The rearrangement uses TRBV19 and TRBJ1-4; D is perhaps TRBD1 (6 bases). The CDR3 runs 15 residues. Trimming removed 4 bases from V and 8 bases from J, with 17 bases in between. CDR1 and CDR2 from the germline V gene are LNHDA and SQIVND (reference sequence). The CDR3, as DNA: TGTGCCAGTAGTAACGACAGGCGGGTGAACGAAAAACTGTTTTTT. Amino acids: CASSNDRRVNEKLFF.

The CDR3 DNA reads TGTGCCTGGAGTGTGATCCGGACTAGCGGGGGCACAGATACGCAGTATTTT. This encodes CAWSVIRTSGGTDTQYF. The chain links TRBV30 to TRBJ2-3; 12 bases are shared with TRBD2. J lost 1 base, V lost 0 bases, and 5 bases had no gene match. Germline CDR1 is GTSNPN and CDR2 is SVGIG (reference sequence). This CDR3 is built from 17 residues.

With regard to this clone: This specimen includes other DNA sequences encoding the same CDR3. The V call is TRBV6-5, the J call TRBJ1-5; D may be TRBD1 (5 bases). CDR1 is MNHEY, CDR2 SVGAGI, per germline. The CDR3 consists of 13 residues. V lost 5 bases, J lost 5 bases, and 10 bases lay in between. CDR3: CASSRDRYQPQHF. The DNA of the CDR3 is TGTGCCAGCAGTCGTGACAGATATCAGCCCCAGCATTTT.

The chain recombines TRBV18 with TRBJ1-2; tentatively, D is TRBD1 (6 bases). The CDR3 totals 14 residues. Between the trimmed V and J ends, which lost 3 bases and 2 bases, there was a span of 10 bases. CDR1 is KGHSH and CDR2 is LQKENI in the germline V gene. The CDR3: CASSPGAANYGYTF. The CDR3 nucleotides are TGTGCCAGCTCACCGGGGGCAGCGAACTATGGCTACACCTTC.

In this sample, this clone turned up once. V and J are TRBV5-4 and TRBJ2-1, with 8 bases matching TRBD2. Germline V gene sequence: CDR1 SGHNT, CDR2 YYREEE (reference sequence). This CDR3 contains 15 residues. After removal of 4 bases from V and 4 bases from J, the junction contained 7 bases not matched to a gene. CDR3 coding DNA: TGTGCCAGCAGCACTACTAGCGGAACGTACAATGAGCAGTTCTTC. It yields the protein CASSTTSGTYNEQFF.

This chain's CDR3 is CASSLATGPSPLHF. The CDR3 nucleotides read TGTGCCAGCAGCTTGGCCACAGGGCCCTCACCCCTCCACTTT. The chain recombines TRBV5-4 with TRBJ1-6, with D perhaps TRBD1 (6 bases). Between the trimmed V and J ends, which lost 0 bases and 10 bases, there was a span of 11 bases. Germline CDR1 reads SGHNT; CDR2 reads YYREEE (reference sequence). This CDR3 spans 14 amino acids.